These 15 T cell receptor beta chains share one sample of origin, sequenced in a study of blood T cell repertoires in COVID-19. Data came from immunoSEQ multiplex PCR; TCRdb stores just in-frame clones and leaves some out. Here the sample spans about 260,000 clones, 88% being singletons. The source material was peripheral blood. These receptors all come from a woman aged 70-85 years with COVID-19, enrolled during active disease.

The CDR3 loop reads CAWSGGLEQYF. The CDR3 DNA reads as TGTGCCTGGAGTGGCGGACTCGAGCAGTACTTC. The chain joins TRBV30 to TRBJ2-7, with D perhaps TRBD2 (5 bases). Trimming left V 1 base short and J 6 bases short, with 7 bases between. CDR3 length: 11 residues. The germline gives CDR1 GTSNPN, CDR2 SVGIG (reference sequence).

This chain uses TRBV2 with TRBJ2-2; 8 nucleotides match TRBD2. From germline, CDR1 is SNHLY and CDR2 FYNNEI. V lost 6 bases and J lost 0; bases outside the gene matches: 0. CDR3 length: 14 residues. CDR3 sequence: CASRTSANTGELFF. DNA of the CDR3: TGTGCCAGCAGGACTAGCGCGAACACCGGGGAGCTGTTTTTT.

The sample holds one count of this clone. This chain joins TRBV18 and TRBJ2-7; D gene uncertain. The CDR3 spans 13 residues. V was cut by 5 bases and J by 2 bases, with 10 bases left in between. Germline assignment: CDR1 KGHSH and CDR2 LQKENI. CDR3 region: CASSRTGTYEQYF. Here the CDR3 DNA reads TGTGCCAGCTCAAGAACGGGTACCTACGAGCAGTACTTC.

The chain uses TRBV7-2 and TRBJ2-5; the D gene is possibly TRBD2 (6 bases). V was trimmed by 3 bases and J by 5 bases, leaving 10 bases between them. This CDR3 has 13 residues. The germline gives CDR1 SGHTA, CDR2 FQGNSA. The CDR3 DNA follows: TGTGCCAGCAGCTTCCAGCGGGTGGAGACCCAGTACTTC. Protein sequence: CASSFQRVETQYF. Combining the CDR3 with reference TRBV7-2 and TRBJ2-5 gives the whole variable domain GAGVSQSPSNKVTEKGKDVELRCDPISGHTALYWYRQSLGQGLEFLIYFQGNSAPDKSGLPSDRFSAERTGGSVSTLTIQRTQQEDSAVYLCASSFQRVETQYFGPGTRLLVL.

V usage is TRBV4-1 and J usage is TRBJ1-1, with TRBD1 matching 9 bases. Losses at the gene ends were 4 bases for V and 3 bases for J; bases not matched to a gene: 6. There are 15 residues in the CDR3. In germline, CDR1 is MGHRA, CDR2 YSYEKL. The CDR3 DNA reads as TGCGCCAGCAGCCGAGTGACAGGGGGGGACACTGAAGCTTTCTTT. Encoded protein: CASSRVTGGDTEAFF.

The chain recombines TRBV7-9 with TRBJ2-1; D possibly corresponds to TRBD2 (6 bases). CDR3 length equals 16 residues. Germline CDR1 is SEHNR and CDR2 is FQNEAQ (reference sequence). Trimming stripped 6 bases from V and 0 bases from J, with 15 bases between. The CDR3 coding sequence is TGTGCCAGCAGTCCCCCCGGCGGGGACTCCTACAATGAGCAGTTCTTC. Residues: CASSPPGGDSYNEQFF.

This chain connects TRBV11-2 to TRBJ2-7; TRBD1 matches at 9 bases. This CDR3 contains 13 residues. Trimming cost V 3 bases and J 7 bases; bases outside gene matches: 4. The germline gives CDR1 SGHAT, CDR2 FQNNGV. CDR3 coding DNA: TGTGCCAGCAGCTTGAACAGGGGGCAGGAGCAGTACTTC. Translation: CASSLNRGQEQYF.

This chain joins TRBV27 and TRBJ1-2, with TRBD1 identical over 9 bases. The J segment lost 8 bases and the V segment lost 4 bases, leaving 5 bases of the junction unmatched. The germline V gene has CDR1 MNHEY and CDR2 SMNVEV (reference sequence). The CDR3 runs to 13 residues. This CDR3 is CASSYRTGDGYTF. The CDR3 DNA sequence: TGTGCCAGCAGTTACCGGACAGGGGACGGCTACACCTTC.

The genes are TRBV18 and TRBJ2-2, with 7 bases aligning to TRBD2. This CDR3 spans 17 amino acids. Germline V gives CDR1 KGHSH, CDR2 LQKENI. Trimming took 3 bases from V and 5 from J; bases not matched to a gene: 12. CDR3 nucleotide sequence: TGTGCCAGCTCACCCCGCGGGAGAATGGGTGTGACCGGGGAGCTGTTTTTT. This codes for CASSPRGRMGVTGELFF.

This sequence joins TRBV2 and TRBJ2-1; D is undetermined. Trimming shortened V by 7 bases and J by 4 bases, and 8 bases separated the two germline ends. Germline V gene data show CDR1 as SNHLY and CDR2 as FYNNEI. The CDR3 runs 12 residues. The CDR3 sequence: CASNLNYNEQFF. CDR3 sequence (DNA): TGTGCCAGCAACTTGAATTACAATGAGCAGTTCTTC.

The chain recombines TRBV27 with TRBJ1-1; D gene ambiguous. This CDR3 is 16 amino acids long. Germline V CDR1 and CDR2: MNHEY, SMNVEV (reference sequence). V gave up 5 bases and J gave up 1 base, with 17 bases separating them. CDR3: CASSRSEGRGNTEAFF. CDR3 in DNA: TGTGCCAGCAGTCGGAGTGAGGGTCGGGGGAACACTGAAGCTTTCTTT.

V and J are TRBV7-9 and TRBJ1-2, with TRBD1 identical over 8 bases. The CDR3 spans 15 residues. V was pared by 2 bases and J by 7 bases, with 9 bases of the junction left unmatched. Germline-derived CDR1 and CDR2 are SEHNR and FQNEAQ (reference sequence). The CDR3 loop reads CASSLLQGEVGGYTF. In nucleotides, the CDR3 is TGTGCCAGCAGCTTATTACAGGGGGAGGTTGGTGGCTACACCTTC.

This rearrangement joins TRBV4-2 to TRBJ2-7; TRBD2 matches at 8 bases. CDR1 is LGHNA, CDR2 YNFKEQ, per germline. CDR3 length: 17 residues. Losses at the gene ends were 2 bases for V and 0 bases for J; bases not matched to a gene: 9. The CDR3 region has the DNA TGTGCCAGCAGCCAAACATTAGCGGGACAAAACTCCTACGAGCAGTACTTC. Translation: CASSQTLAGQNSYEQYF.

The CDR3 DNA follows: TGTGCCAGCAGCTTTTTCGGGTTAGCGGGAGGGTGGAGCACAGATACGCAGTATTTT. Protein: CASSFFGLAGGWSTDTQYF. This chain connects TRBV11-2 to TRBJ2-3; the match to TRBD2 covers 11 bases. J lost 0 bases, V lost 3 bases, and 11 bases had no gene match. The germline gives CDR1 SGHAT, CDR2 FQNNGV. The CDR3 loop spans 19 amino acids. The variable domain in full, completed from reference TRBV11-2 and TRBJ2-3, reads EAGVAQSPRYKIIEKRQSVAFWCNPISGHATLYWYQQILGQGPKLLIQFQNNGVVDDSQLPKDRFSAERLKGVDSTLKIQPAKLEDSAVYLCASSFFGLAGGWSTDTQYFGPGTRLTVL.

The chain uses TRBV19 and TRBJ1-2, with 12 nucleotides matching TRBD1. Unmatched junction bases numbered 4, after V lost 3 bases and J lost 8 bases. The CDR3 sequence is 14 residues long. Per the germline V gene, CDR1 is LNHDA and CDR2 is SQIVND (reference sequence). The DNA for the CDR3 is TGTGCCAGTAGTATGGGACAGGGGGCAAGAGGCTACACCTTC. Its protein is CASSMGQGARGYTF.